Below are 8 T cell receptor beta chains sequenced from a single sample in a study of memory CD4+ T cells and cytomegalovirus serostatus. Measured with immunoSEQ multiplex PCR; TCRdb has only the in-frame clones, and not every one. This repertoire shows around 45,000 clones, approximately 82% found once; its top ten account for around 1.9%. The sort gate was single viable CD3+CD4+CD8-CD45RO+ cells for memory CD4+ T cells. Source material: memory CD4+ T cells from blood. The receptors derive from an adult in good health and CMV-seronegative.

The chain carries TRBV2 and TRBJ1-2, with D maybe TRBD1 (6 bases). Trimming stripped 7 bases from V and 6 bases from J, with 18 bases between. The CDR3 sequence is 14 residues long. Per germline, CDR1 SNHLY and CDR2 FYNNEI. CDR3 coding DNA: TGTGCCAGCAAGGTCAGGGGTGTATTGGATGGCTACACCTTC. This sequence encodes CASKVRGVLDGYTF.

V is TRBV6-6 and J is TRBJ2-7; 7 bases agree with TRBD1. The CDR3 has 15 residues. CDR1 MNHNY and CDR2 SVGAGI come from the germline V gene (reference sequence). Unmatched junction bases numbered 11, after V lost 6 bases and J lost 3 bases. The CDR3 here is CASRRFGQEIYEQYF. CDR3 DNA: TGTGCCAGCAGAAGATTCGGACAGGAGATCTACGAGCAGTACTTC.

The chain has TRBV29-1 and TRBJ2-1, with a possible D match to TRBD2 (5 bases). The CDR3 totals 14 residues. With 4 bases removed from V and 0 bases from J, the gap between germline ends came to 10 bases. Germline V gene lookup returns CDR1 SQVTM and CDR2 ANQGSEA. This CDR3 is CSVGPGSSYNEQFF. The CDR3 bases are TGCAGCGTTGGTCCGGGGAGCTCCTACAATGAGCAGTTCTTC.

The CDR3 loop is CASSDQGSNTIYF. The CDR3 DNA follows: TGTGCCAGCAGTGACCAGGGGTCAAACACCATATATTTT. J is TRBJ1-3 and V is TRBV6-1, with D possibly being TRBD1 (6 bases). Trimming shortened V by 3 bases and J by 6 bases, and 9 bases separated the two germline ends. The CDR3 sequence is 13 residues long. The V gene's germline CDR1 is MNHNS and CDR2 SASEGT.

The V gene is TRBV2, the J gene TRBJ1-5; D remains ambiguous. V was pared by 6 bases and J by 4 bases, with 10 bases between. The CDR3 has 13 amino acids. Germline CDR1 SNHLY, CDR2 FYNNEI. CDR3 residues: CASRVSGNQPQHF. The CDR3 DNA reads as TGTGCCAGCAGGGTCTCGGGGAATCAGCCCCAGCATTTT.

The CDR3 reads CASSLRSDPGELFF. The CDR3 coding sequence is TGTGCCAGCAGCTTACGGTCCGACCCCGGGGAGCTGTTTTTT. This chain connects TRBV7-9 to TRBJ2-2; the D is unclear. Trimming left V 2 bases short and J 6 bases short, with 10 bases between. CDR3 size: 14 residues. Looked up from germline, CDR1 is SEHNR and CDR2 is FQNEAQ (reference sequence).

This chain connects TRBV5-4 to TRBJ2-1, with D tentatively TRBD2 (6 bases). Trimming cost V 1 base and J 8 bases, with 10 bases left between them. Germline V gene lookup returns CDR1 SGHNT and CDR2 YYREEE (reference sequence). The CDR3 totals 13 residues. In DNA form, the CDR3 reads TGTGCCAGCAGCTTGTCCGGGAGCGATGAGCAGTTCTTC. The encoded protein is CASSLSGSDEQFF.

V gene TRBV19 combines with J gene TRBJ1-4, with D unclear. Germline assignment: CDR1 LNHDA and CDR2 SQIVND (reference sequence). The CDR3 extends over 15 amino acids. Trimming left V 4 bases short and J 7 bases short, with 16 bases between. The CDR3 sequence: CASSNPGRVTEKLFF. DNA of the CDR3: TGTGCCAGTAGTAACCCAGGTCGGGTGACTGAAAAACTGTTTTTT.